Detailed here is one T cell receptor beta chain. As yet, its antigen is unknown. Method: immunoSEQ multiplex PCR; TCRdb's copy keeps in-frame clones and lacks some. The repertoire has approximately 82,000 clones, roughly 90% of them found once; the top ten carry about 5%. The data were taken from a study of T cell responses to AZD1222 COVID-19 vaccine. Looking at the study overall: Pooling covered second doses at about 4 or about 12 weeks.

General study results and limits: Donors were largely white British and mainly female; clonal diversity was possibly underestimated. Repertoires were obtained only post-peak T cell response. Just a handful of AZD1222 recipients tested seropositive at baseline.

The V gene end was trimmed by 4 bases and the J gene end by 7 bases; junction bases not matched to a gene: 10. Germline V lookup: CDR1 LNHDA, CDR2 SQIVND (reference sequence). This CDR3 is built from 15 residues. The J gene is TRBJ1-2, the V gene TRBV19; 9 positions agree with TRBD1. The sequences come from peripheral blood, collected on day 0 of AZD1222 vaccination. The source is an adult in good health. The CDR3 reads CASSNLQGALSGYTF. In DNA form, the CDR3 reads TGTGCCAGTAGTAATCTACAGGGGGCATTGAGTGGCTACACCTTC.